Following are 20 T cell receptor beta chains from one sample sequenced in a study of blood T cell repertoires in COVID-19. The assay was immunoSEQ multiplex PCR, and TCRdb's table has in-frame clones only and misses some. The data contain fewer than 250,000 clones, approximately 91% of them singletons. The sample consisted of peripheral blood. These receptors were collected from a woman aged 40 to 50 who had recovered from COVID-19.

The V call is TRBV28, the J call TRBJ1-2; 8 nucleotides match TRBD1. The V gene's germline CDR1 is MDHEN and CDR2 SYDVKM. Trimming took 6 bases from V and 6 from J; bases not matched to a gene: 9. This CDR3 contains 14 residues. The CDR3 reads CASSPQGAPHGYTF. CDR3 DNA sequence: TGTGCCAGCAGCCCCCAGGGGGCGCCGCATGGCTACACCTTC.

The chain recombines TRBV3-1 (or the pseudogene TRBV3-2) with TRBJ2-2, with 7 bases aligning to TRBD1. Unmatched junction bases numbered 9, after V lost 8 bases and J lost 0 bases. The germline V gene has CDR1 LGHDT and CDR2 YNNKEL (reference sequence). There are 16 residues in the CDR3. The CDR3 loop is CASSRTGPSNTGELFF. The CDR3 DNA sequence: TGTGCCAGCTCCCGGACAGGCCCCTCGAACACCGGGGAGCTGTTTTTT.

This sequence joins TRBV6-2 or TRBV6-3 and TRBJ2-1; 15 nucleotides line up with TRBD2. From germline, CDR1 is MNHEY and CDR2 SVGEGT. The CDR3 contains 16 residues. After removal of 7 bases from V and 6 bases from J, the junction contained 7 bases not matched to a gene. This CDR3 is CASNPLGLAGGNEQFF. CDR3 DNA sequence: TGTGCCAGCAACCCTCTGGGACTAGCGGGAGGCAATGAGCAGTTCTTC.

As to this clone: The sample holds other DNA sequences that translate to the same CDR3. The rearrangement links TRBV18 to TRBJ2-7; 8 positions agree with TRBD2. V shed 2 bases, J shed 3 bases, and the junction held 3 bases outside the gene matches. The CDR3 is 14 amino acids. CDR1 is KGHSH, CDR2 LQKENI, per germline. Written as DNA, the CDR3 is TGTGCCAGCTCACCAGGGCTAGCGGGCTACGAGCAGTACTTC. As protein: CASSPGLAGYEQYF.

This chain links TRBV3-1 (or the pseudogene TRBV3-2) with TRBJ2-1, with TRBD2 matching 10 bases. This CDR3 spans 16 amino acids. Germline CDR1 LGHDT, CDR2 YNNKEL (reference sequence). Trimming removed 0 bases from V and 6 bases from J; junction bases left unmatched: 5. The chain's CDR3 is CASSQERLAGFNEQFF. CDR3 DNA: TGTGCCAGCAGCCAAGAGAGACTAGCGGGCTTCAATGAGCAGTTCTTC.

The chain has TRBV14 and TRBJ2-7, with 12 positions matching TRBD1. The germline V gene encodes CDR1 SGHDN and CDR2 FVKESK. The CDR3 totals 16 residues. The V and J ends lost 4 bases and 3 bases, in that order; junction bases with no gene match: 7. The CDR3 DNA follows: TGTGCCAGCAGCCTGGGGACAGGGGGCTGGCGCTACGAGCAGTACTTC. Amino acids: CASSLGTGGWRYEQYF.

This rearrangement joins TRBV5-1 to TRBJ2-1, with D possibly being TRBD2 (5 bases). CDR1 and CDR2 from the germline V gene are SGHRS and YFSETQ. This CDR3 is built from 15 residues. V was shortened by 4 bases and J by 9 bases, with 20 bases between the two germline ends. The CDR3 protein is CASSITRNRLVEQFF. CDR3 coding DNA: TGCGCCAGCAGCATTACTAGAAATCGGTTGGTTGAGCAGTTCTTC.

This chain joins TRBV11-3 and TRBJ2-3; D possibly corresponds to TRBD1 (7 bases). This CDR3 is built from 14 residues. V was cut by 6 bases and J by 6 bases, with 16 bases left in between. Per the germline V gene, CDR1 is SGHNT and CDR2 is YENEEA. The CDR3 sequence is CASRRGQTADTQYF. The DNA of the CDR3 is TGTGCCAGCAGGCGGGGACAGACTGCCGATACGCAGTATTTT.

This clone was recorded once. The rearrangement joins TRBV7-2 to TRBJ1-2; D unclear. With 1 base removed from V and 6 bases from J, the gap between germline ends came to 15 bases. Germline loops: CDR1 SGHTA, CDR2 FQGNSA. CDR3 length equals 15 residues. Here the CDR3 reads CASSLGFGSIHGYTF. For the CDR3, the DNA is TGTGCCAGCAGCTTAGGATTTGGGAGCATCCATGGCTACACCTTC.

V is TRBV6-5 and J is TRBJ1-1, with a possible D match to TRBD1 (6 bases). CDR3 length: 13 amino acids. CDR1 and CDR2 (germline): MNHEY, SVGAGI. Deletions cut 6 bases from V and 1 base from J, with 9 bases between. This CDR3 reads CASSTQGNTEAFF. The CDR3 nucleotides read TGTGCCAGCAGCACACAGGGGAACACTGAAGCTTTCTTT.

The chain has TRBV14 and TRBJ2-1; D gene uncertain. Germline CDR1 reads SGHDN; CDR2 reads FVKESK. Trimming took off 1 base at V and 7 bases at J, with 8 bases between the two ends. This CDR3 has 13 amino acids. The DNA for the CDR3 is TGTGCCAGCAGCCAAGGCCCGCAGAATGAGCAGTTCTTC. This gives the protein CASSQGPQNEQFF.

The V gene is TRBV7-6, the J gene TRBJ2-1; D gene unclear. V was clipped by 4 bases and J by 6 bases, with 10 bases between them. CDR3 length equals 13 residues. Germline lookup yields CDR1 SGHVS and CDR2 FNYEAQ. The CDR3 DNA is TGTGCCAGCAGCTCGGGTCCCTCCAATGAGCAGTTCTTC. It is translated as CASSSGPSNEQFF.

This chain uses TRBV6-5 with TRBJ2-7; D is ambiguous. Germline-derived CDR1 and CDR2 are MNHEY and SVGAGI. Trimming removed 8 bases at V and 3 bases at J, with 8 bases between. This CDR3 is built from 11 residues. CDR3 amino acids: CASLTHYEQYF. CDR3 DNA: TGTGCCAGCCTTACACACTACGAGCAGTACTTC.

The rearrangement uses TRBV4-1 and TRBJ1-1; 7 bases fit TRBD1. Germline V gene data show CDR1 as MGHRA and CDR2 as YSYEKL. With V trimmed by 1 base and J by 3 bases, 5 bases remained unmatched. This CDR3 region has 15 residues. CDR3 sequence: CASSQGSTGDTEAFF. Here the CDR3 DNA reads TGCGCCAGCAGCCAAGGGTCTACAGGGGACACTGAAGCTTTCTTT.

The CDR3: CASRRDHTYNEQFF. The DNA of the CDR3 is TGTGCCAGTCGGCGGGACCATACCTACAATGAGCAGTTCTTC. The chain is built from TRBV6-5 and TRBJ2-1; TRBD2 is a possible D gene (6 bases). Germline values: CDR1 MNHEY, CDR2 SVGAGI. The V end was cut by 9 bases, the J end by 2 bases, with 14 bases between. The CDR3 spans 14 residues.

The V call is TRBV27, the J call TRBJ1-6; 10 bases are shared with TRBD1. CDR3 length equals 16 residues. CDR1 MNHEY and CDR2 SMNVEV come from the germline V gene (reference sequence). Trimming at V came to 1 base and at J to 13 bases, leaving 10 bases not matched to a gene. The DNA for the CDR3 is TGTGCCAGCAGTTTATTGGGACAGGGGATCGTGTCGCCCCTCCACTTT. Translation gives CASSLLGQGIVSPLHF.

CDR3 sequence (DNA): TGTGCCAGTGCCGGGACAGGGGGCGGTCAGCCCCAGCATTTT. Translated, it gives CASAGTGGGQPQHF. The V and J genes are TRBV19 and TRBJ1-5, with 12 nucleotides matching TRBD1. Germline V lookup: CDR1 LNHDA, CDR2 SQIVND (reference sequence). The V segment lost 8 bases and the J segment 6 bases; nucleotides outside the gene matches: 5. There are 14 residues in the CDR3.

The chain uses TRBV7-2 and TRBJ2-7; 10 nucleotides match TRBD2. The CDR3 has 16 amino acids. CDR1 is SGHTA, CDR2 FQGNSA, per germline. V lost 1 base and J lost 5; bases outside the gene matches: 8. As DNA, the CDR3 is TGTGCCAGCAGCTTAGGGAGTAGCGGGGGGTTTAACGAGCAGTACTTC. It encodes CASSLGSSGGFNEQYF.

This clone has a handful of counts. The chain combines TRBV30 with TRBJ2-1; a weak D match, TRBD1 (6 bases). Trimming shortened V by 3 bases and J by 8 bases, and 14 bases separated the two germline ends. The CDR3 runs to 13 residues. Germline V gives CDR1 GTSNPN, CDR2 SVGIG (reference sequence). The CDR3 region is CAWSRTVSDEQFF. CDR3 nucleotides: TGTGCCTGGAGCCGGACAGTTTCCGATGAGCAGTTCTTC. Full variable domain (outside the CDR3, taken from reference TRBV30 and TRBJ2-1): SQTIHQWPATLVQPVGSPLSLECTVEGTSNPNLYWYRQAAGRGLQLLFYSVGIGQISSEVPQNLSASRPQDRQFILSSKKLLLSDSGFYLCAWSRTVSDEQFFGPGTRLTVL.

V is TRBV10-3 and J is TRBJ1-6; D remains unclear. V was clipped by 3 bases and J by 7 bases, with 4 bases between them. Germline-derived CDR1 and CDR2 are ENHRY and SYGVKD. There are 12 residues in the CDR3. CDR3 loop: CAISDQNSPLHF. CDR3 coding DNA: TGTGCCATCAGTGACCAAAATTCACCCCTCCACTTT.